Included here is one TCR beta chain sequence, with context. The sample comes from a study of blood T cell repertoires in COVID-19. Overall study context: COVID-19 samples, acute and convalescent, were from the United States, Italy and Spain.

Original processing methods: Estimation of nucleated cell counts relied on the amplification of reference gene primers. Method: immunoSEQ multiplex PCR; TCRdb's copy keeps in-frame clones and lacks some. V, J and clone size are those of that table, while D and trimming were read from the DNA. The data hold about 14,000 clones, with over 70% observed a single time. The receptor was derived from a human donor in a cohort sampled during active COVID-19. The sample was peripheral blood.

CDR3 in amino acids: CASRPPGGLPNNEQFF. In DNA form, the CDR3 reads TGTGCCAGCAGACCGCCCGGGGGACTACCAAACAATGAGCAGTTCTTC. This rearrangement joins TRBV6-6 to TRBJ2-1; 7 bases fit TRBD2. The CDR3 spans 16 residues. Germline values: CDR1 MNHNY, CDR2 SVGAGI (reference sequence). V shed 6 bases and J 5 bases; nucleotides not matched to a gene: 13.